These T cell receptor beta chains were read from a single sample in a study of early T cells in non-severe SARS-CoV-2 infection. TCRdb ran MiXCR on the 5' RACE reads and lists one entry per CDR3 protein. The table shows some 66,000 distinct CDR3 sequences, with roughly 9.1% occurring only once. Sequenced material: whole blood. The receptors were gathered from an adult who was a healthcare worker with PCR-confirmed SARS-CoV-2 infection or an uninfected control (not recorded which). The CDR3 runs from the conserved cysteine through the conserved F or W. The D gene is left open where the match is weak. Size is stated for part of the rows, as once, few or many counts, or as a class when the clone is expanded.

d_call	j_call	clone_size	v_call	cdr3_aa	cdr3_nt
TRBD2	TRBJ2-4	.	TRBV7-8	CASSIGTSGKRYF	TGTGCCAGCAGCATCGGGACTAGCGGGAAAAGATACTTC
.	TRBJ2-3	many	TRBV7-2	CASSFISTDTQYF	TGTGCCAGCAGCTTCATAAGCACAGATACGCAGTATTTT
TRBD1	TRBJ2-3	.	TRBV28	CASSFARTGGGGTDTQYF	TGTGCCAGCAGTTTCGCACGAACAGGGGGCGGTGGGACAGATACGCAGTATTTT
TRBD2	TRBJ2-7	many	TRBV20-1	CSAKGLAGVAYEQYF	TGCAGTGCTAAAGGACTAGCGGGGGTCGCCTACGAGCAGTACTTC
.	TRBJ2-1	few	TRBV29-1	CSASGSNEQFF	TGCAGCGCATCAGGATCCAATGAGCAGTTCTTC
TRBD2	TRBJ2-7	many	TRBV5-1	CASSLYIAGGSNEQYF	TGCGCCAGCAGCTTATATATAGCGGGAGGGAGCAACGAGCAGTACTTC
.	TRBJ1-1	few	TRBV29-1	CSVGSENTEAFF	TGCAGCGTTGGTTCTGAGAACACTGAAGCTTTCTTT
.	TRBJ2-7	many	TRBV6-5	CASSYESGQRYYEQYF	TGTGCCAGCAGTTACGAATCGGGACAACGCTACTACGAGCAGTACTTC
.	TRBJ1-1	.	TRBV5-6	CASMPLTDMNTEAFF	TGTGCCAGCATGCCTTTGACAGACATGAACACTGAAGCTTTCTTT
.	TRBJ2-3	few	TRBV7-9	CASSLVPGPSTDTQYF	TGTGCCAGCAGCTTAGTGCCGGGACCAAGCACAGATACGCAGTATTTT
.	TRBJ2-2	.	TRBV13	CASSFSLNTGELFF	TGTGCCAGCAGCTTTTCCTTGAACACCGGGGAGCTGTTTTTT
.	TRBJ2-5	.	TRBV7-3	CASSKSGVRQETQYF	TGTGCCAGCAGCAAATCGGGAGTCCGGCAAGAGACCCAGTACTTC
.	TRBJ2-2	many	TRBV12-3/TRBV12-4	CASSLGVAGELFF	TGTGCCAGCAGTCTAGGGGTAGCCGGGGAGCTGTTTTTT
.	TRBJ2-1	.	TRBV7-8	CASSLLPRNYNEQFF	TGTGCCAGCAGCTTACTGCCTAGAAACTACAATGAGCAGTTCTTC
.	TRBJ1-1	many	TRBV30	CAWRRSWTATEAFF	TGTGCCTGGAGACGATCCTGGACCGCCACTGAAGCTTTCTTT
.	TRBJ1-2	.	TRBV24-1	CATSGPDRPYGYTF	TGTGCCACCAGCGGGCCGGACAGACCTTATGGCTACACCTTC
.	TRBJ1-5	many	TRBV20-1	CSARDLRMMDQPQHF	TGCAGTGCTAGAGATCTCAGAATGATGGATCAGCCCCAGCATTTT
.	TRBJ1-4	many	TRBV7-9	CASSPPQALNEKLFF	TGTGCCAGCAGCCCCCCGCAGGCTCTTAATGAAAAACTGTTTTTT
.	TRBJ2-3	.	TRBV6-2/TRBV6-3	CASSPRADTQYF	TGTGCCAGCAGTCCGAGGGCAGATACGCAGTATTTT
.	TRBJ2-1	many	TRBV19	CASSMWPPSYNEQFF	TGTGCCAGTAGTATGTGGCCGCCCTCCTACAATGAGCAGTTCTTC
TRBD2	TRBJ2-1	few	TRBV7-2	CASSTNAGLAANEQFF	TGTGCCAGCAGCACGAATGCGGGACTAGCGGCAAATGAGCAGTTCTTC
.	TRBJ2-5	few	TRBV15	CATSRDSQTQYF	TGTGCCACCAGCAGAGATTCGCAGACCCAGTACTTC
.	TRBJ1-2	few	TRBV18	CASSPSYREMPGYTF	TGTGCCAGCTCACCAAGTTACAGGGAAATGCCTGGCTACACCTTC
.	TRBJ1-1	once	TRBV4-3	CASAGQLMNTEAFF	TGCGCCAGCGCCGGACAGTTAATGAACACTGAAGCTTTCTTT
.	TRBJ2-6	few	TRBV30	CARRRGANVLTF	TGTGCCCGCCGCCGGGGGGCCAACGTCCTGACTTTC
.	TRBJ1-5	many	TRBV28	CASSFAFNQPQHF	TGTGCCAGCAGTTTTGCATTCAATCAGCCCCAGCATTTT
.	TRBJ1-5	.	TRBV20-1	CSARGIGQPQHF	TGCAGTGCTCGGGGCATCGGTCAGCCCCAGCATTTT
.	TRBJ2-3	many	TRBV6-1	CASSDSWSTDTQYF	TGTGCCAGCAGTGATTCTTGGAGCACAGATACGCAGTATTTT
.	TRBJ2-1	.	TRBV12-3/TRBV12-4	CASSLDTTNEQFF	TGTGCCAGCAGTCTGGACACAACCAATGAGCAGTTCTTC
TRBD1	TRBJ1-1	.	TRBV27	CASSLTLLRTGRPTEAFF	TGTGCCAGCAGTTTAACTTTATTGCGGACAGGAAGGCCCACTGAAGCTTTCTTT
TRBD1	TRBJ2-3	many	TRBV7-9	CASSTSGQGATDTQYF	TGTGCCAGCAGCACATCGGGACAGGGGGCAACAGATACGCAGTATTTT
TRBD2	TRBJ2-1	.	TRBV11-2	CASSPSGRPYNEQFF	TGTGCCAGCAGCCCTAGCGGGAGGCCCTACAATGAGCAGTTCTTC
TRBD2	TRBJ2-1	many	TRBV7-9	CASSLASGLSYNEQFF	TGTGCCAGCAGCTTAGCCTCGGGACTATCCTACAATGAGCAGTTCTTC
TRBD2	TRBJ2-3	.	TRBV5-1	CASSLQPSGSGADTQYF	TGCGCCAGCAGCTTGCAACCTAGCGGGAGCGGGGCAGATACGCAGTATTTT
.	TRBJ1-3	few	TRBV29-1	CSVSQGGNTIYF	TGCAGCGTTTCACAGGGCGGAAACACCATATATTTT
.	TRBJ1-4	many	TRBV19	CASIHNQDGGEKLFF	TGTGCCAGTATCCATAACCAGGACGGAGGTGAAAAACTGTTTTTT
TRBD2	TRBJ2-2	few	TRBV3-1	CASSHLAGANTGELFF	TGTGCCAGCAGCCATTTAGCGGGGGCGAACACCGGGGAGCTGTTTTTT
.	TRBJ2-3	few	TRBV2	CASKGSGRTDTQYF	TGTGCCAGCAAGGGAAGCGGGCGCACAGATACGCAGTATTTT
.	TRBJ1-4	.	TRBV7-9	CASSLIPVGEKLFF	TGTGCCAGCAGCCTCATTCCCGTTGGGGAAAAACTGTTTTTT
.	TRBJ1-2	many	TRBV20-1	CSVKRSSDGYGYTF	TGCAGTGTAAAGAGGTCTAGCGACGGCTATGGCTACACCTTC
TRBD1	TRBJ2-2	many	TRBV7-2	CASSVGQGNTGELFF	TGTGCCAGCAGCGTTGGACAGGGCAACACCGGGGAGCTGTTTTTT
.	TRBJ1-1	few	TRBV5-1	CASSLVGYYDTEAFF	TGCGCCAGCAGCTTGGTTGGGTATTACGACACTGAAGCTTTCTTT
.	TRBJ1-3	many	TRBV7-2	CASSRQGNRGSGNTIYF	TGTGCCAGCAGCCGCCAGGGGAACAGAGGGTCTGGAAACACCATATATTTT
.	TRBJ1-2	few	TRBV29-1	CSALRDVDYGYTF	TGCAGCGCTCTCCGGGACGTCGACTATGGCTACACCTTC
.	TRBJ2-7	many	TRBV20-1	CSARGAGRVFDEQYF	TGCAGTGCTAGAGGTGCGGGCAGGGTCTTCGACGAGCAGTACTTC
.	TRBJ1-1	few	TRBV5-1	CASSLQGLDTEAFF	TGCGCCAGCAGCTTACAGGGCCTGGACACTGAAGCTTTCTTT
.	TRBJ1-5	few	TRBV15	CATSREADPSKWSQHF	TGTGCCACCAGCAGAGAAGCAGACCCTAGCAAGTGGTCCCAGCATTTT
.	TRBJ1-6	.	TRBV10-3	CAISEQGGNSPLHF	TGTGCCATCAGTGAACAGGGTGGGAATTCACCCCTCCACTTT
.	TRBJ2-1	many	TRBV15	CATSRRTTDNEQFF	TGTGCCACCAGCAGACGGACGACCGACAATGAGCAGTTCTTC
.	TRBJ1-4	few	TRBV12-3/TRBV12-4	CASSFREKLFF	TGTGCCAGCAGTTTCCGTGAAAAACTGTTTTTT
.	TRBJ2-2	.	TRBV10-1	CASCGEYAGELFF	TGCGCCAGCTGCGGGGAGTACGCCGGGGAGCTGTTTTTT
.	TRBJ1-3	many	TRBV20-1	CSAEQGSGNTIYF	TGCAGCGCTGAGCAGGGAAGTGGAAACACCATATATTTT
.	TRBJ1-5	few	TRBV20-1	CSATRTTINNQPQHF	TGCAGTGCTACGAGGACAACTATTAACAATCAGCCCCAGCATTTT